These 18 T cell receptor beta chains came from one sample sequenced in a study of blood T cell repertoires in COVID-19. The protocol was immunoSEQ multiplex PCR, while the TCRdb copy is restricted to in-frame clones and leaves out a portion. The table records fewer than 400,000 clones, roughly 90% of them present only once. Specimen: PBMCs or T cells enriched from blood (not recorded which). The receptors come from a woman under 30 who had recovered from COVID-19.

The gene calls are TRBV19 and TRBJ2-1; 14 bases agree with TRBD2. This CDR3 contains 17 residues. V gave up 4 bases and J gave up 7 bases; unmatched junction bases: 9. CDR1 and CDR2 (germline): LNHDA, SQIVND (reference sequence). The CDR3 sequence is CASSTGTSGGPTNEQFF. CDR3 coding DNA: TGTGCCAGTAGTACCGGGACTAGCGGGGGACCCACTAATGAGCAGTTCTTC.

This chain uses TRBV9 with TRBJ1-1; no reliable D call. The CDR3 sequence is 14 residues long. Deletions cut 0 bases from V and 3 bases from J, with 9 bases between. Germline lookup yields CDR1 SGDLS and CDR2 YYNGEE. The chain's CDR3 is CASSVDLRDTEAFF. The CDR3 nucleotides are TGTGCCAGCAGCGTAGACCTTCGGGACACTGAAGCTTTCTTT.

The chain carries TRBV7-9 and TRBJ2-3; 12 positions match TRBD2. Germline CDR1 reads SEHNR; CDR2 reads FQNEAQ (reference sequence). This CDR3 is built from 15 residues. V dropped 4 bases and J dropped 5; count of bases not matched to a gene: 4. CDR3 protein: CASSWGLAGQDTQYF. The CDR3 nucleotides read TGTGCCAGCAGCTGGGGACTAGCGGGCCAAGATACGCAGTATTTT.

The chain recombines TRBV15 with TRBJ1-2; D gene ambiguous. Deletions cut 3 bases from V and 5 bases from J, with 7 bases between. The CDR3 runs 12 residues. From germline, CDR1 is LNHNV and CDR2 YYDKDF (reference sequence). CDR3 sequence: CATSREGYGYTF. DNA for the CDR3: TGTGCCACCAGCAGGGAGGGTTATGGCTACACCTTC.

This sequence joins TRBV4-2 and TRBJ2-1; possible D gene TRBD1, 7 bases. Germline V gives CDR1 LGHNA, CDR2 YNFKEQ. The CDR3 has 17 amino acids. V dropped 0 bases and J dropped 7 bases, with 19 bases sitting between them. The CDR3 region is CASSQDYRGGDLNEQFF. CDR3 sequence (DNA): TGTGCCAGCAGCCAAGATTACAGGGGCGGGGACCTAAATGAGCAGTTCTTC.

CDR3 sequence (DNA): TGTGCCAGCTCACCCGTTCGACAGGGGTACGATAATTCACCCCTCCACTTT. Its protein product is CASSPVRQGYDNSPLHF. This sequence joins TRBV18 and TRBJ1-6, with 8 bases aligning to TRBD1. Germline-derived CDR1 and CDR2 are KGHSH and LQKENI. The V and J ends lost 3 bases and 5 bases, in that order; junction bases with no gene match: 9. The CDR3 sequence is 17 residues long.

This chain uses TRBV12-3 or TRBV12-4 with TRBJ1-2; D uncertain. V lost 2 bases and J 4 bases, leaving 5 bases between the germline ends. The CDR3 extends over 12 amino acids. CDR3: CASSLTAYGYTF. CDR3 nucleotides: TGTGCCAGCAGTTTAACAGCCTATGGCTACACCTTC.

The chain links TRBV27 to TRBJ1-1, with D perhaps matching TRBD1 (6 bases). V lost 3 bases and J lost 0, with 11 bases in between. Germline assignment: CDR1 MNHEY and CDR2 SMNVEV (reference sequence). The CDR3 is made up of 15 amino acids. CDR3 sequence reads: CASSFGQFMNTEAFF. The CDR3 coding sequence is TGTGCCAGCAGTTTTGGACAGTTCATGAACACTGAAGCTTTCTTT.

The chain has TRBV5-1 and TRBJ2-1; TRBD2 is a possible D gene (6 bases). The CDR3 extends over 17 amino acids. From germline, CDR1 is SGHRS and CDR2 YFSETQ. V lost 3 bases and J 1 base, leaving 17 bases between the germline ends. This CDR3 is CASSSLPGSMSYNEQFF. CDR3 DNA: TGCGCCAGCAGCTCCCTCCCCGGGAGTATGTCCTACAATGAGCAGTTCTTC.

The V gene is TRBV6-4, the J gene TRBJ2-5, with 9 bases identical to TRBD2. CDR3 length: 15 residues. Germline values: CDR1 MRHNA, CDR2 SNTAGT. The trim removed 8 bases at V and 0 bases at J, leaving 7 bases unmatched. The CDR3 bases are TGTGCCAGCTTAGCGGGGGACCTGTACCAAGAGACCCAGTACTTC. This gives the protein CASLAGDLYQETQYF.

This sequence joins TRBV11-1 and TRBJ2-1; D may be TRBD1 (5 bases). Germline CDR1 reads SGHAT; CDR2 reads FQDESV (reference sequence). Trimming removed 2 bases from V and 6 bases from J, with 11 bases in between. The CDR3 covers 14 residues. The CDR3 protein is CASSLRRVGNEQFF. Written as DNA, the CDR3 is TGTGCCAGCAGCTTACGCAGGGTAGGCAATGAGCAGTTCTTC.

CDR3 bases: TGTGCCAGCAGCTCTGGGACATGGAATGAAAAACTGTTTTTT. As protein: CASSSGTWNEKLFF. This rearrangement joins TRBV5-8 to TRBJ1-4, with D maybe TRBD1 (6 bases). The V end lost 3 bases, the J end lost 5 bases, and 11 bases lay between the germline ends. Germline CDR1 reads SGHTS; CDR2 reads YDEGEE. The CDR3 is 14 amino acids.

The rearrangement joins TRBV5-3 to TRBJ2-6; TRBD1 aligns across 8 bases. TRBV5-3 is an ORF, with its function uncertain. The CDR3 spans 20 residues. The V and J ends lost 4 bases and 1 base, in that order; junction bases with no gene match: 16. The CDR3 DNA is TGTGCCAGAAGCACTAAGACAGGGGCAATGAGACGTTCTGGGGCCAACGTCCTGACTTTC. Translated, it gives CARSTKTGAMRRSGANVLTF.

The rearrangement joins TRBV6-6 to TRBJ2-2; 9 nucleotides line up with TRBD2. From germline, CDR1 is MNHNY and CDR2 SVGAGI (reference sequence). The trim removed 4 bases at V and 4 bases at J, leaving 4 bases unmatched. This CDR3 contains 15 residues. CDR3 region: CASSFFSGGTGELFF. The CDR3 DNA reads as TGTGCCAGCAGTTTTTTTAGCGGGGGCACCGGGGAGCTGTTTTTT.

The chain links TRBV7-3 to TRBJ1-1; the match to TRBD1 covers 9 bases. Germline V gene lookup returns CDR1 SGHTA and CDR2 FQGTGA. The CDR3 covers 15 residues. V was clipped by 0 bases and J by 6 bases; unmatched bases: 5. CDR3 sequence: CASSLTGQGRPEAFF. The CDR3 nucleotides read TGTGCCAGCAGCTTAACGGGACAGGGTAGGCCTGAAGCTTTCTTT.

The CDR3: CASSLVWEQFF. The CDR3 DNA reads TGTGCCAGCAGCCTAGTCTGGGAGCAGTTCTTC. The J gene is TRBJ2-1, the V gene TRBV5-8; D is unresolved. The CDR3 covers 11 residues. CDR1 is SGHTS and CDR2 is YDEGEE in the germline V gene. V gave up 4 bases and J gave up 10 bases, with 9 bases separating them.

The chain recombines TRBV6-5 with TRBJ2-5; 9 bases align to TRBD1. This CDR3 has 14 amino acids. Per germline, CDR1 MNHEY and CDR2 SVGAGI. J gave up 5 bases and V 6 bases, and 7 bases lay outside the gene matches. The CDR3 DNA reads as TGTGCCAGCAGCTCCGGGACAGGGCGGGAGACCCAGTACTTC. Encoded protein: CASSSGTGRETQYF.

The rearrangement links TRBV10-2 to TRBJ1-2, with 12 bases identical to TRBD1. J was trimmed by 4 bases and V by 8 bases; bases with no gene match: 8. CDR3 length: 15 residues. Germline CDR1 is WSHSY and CDR2 is SAAADI. In DNA form, the CDR3 reads TGCGCCAGCCTAGGGACAGGGGGCCAGTCCTATGGCTACACCTTC. This translates into CASLGTGGQSYGYTF.